Included here is one T cell receptor (beta chain) sequence, with context. The data were taken from a study of cytomegalovirus exposure and HLA in healthy donors. About the research overall: An analysis done earlier identified roughly 120 million unique TCR beta sequences from about 180 million T cells.

PCR was performed using 60 Vbeta and 13 Jbeta primers. Libraries were prepared by immunoSEQ multiplex PCR; TCRdb keeps only in-frame clonotypes and omits some of them. The data hold over 150,000 clones, with roughly four fifths observed a single time. Germline V gene lookup returns CDR1 SGHAT and CDR2 FQNNGV. The CDR3 sequence is 20 residues long. Trimming removed 0 bases from V and 4 bases from J, with 28 bases in between. Material for sequencing was PBMCs. This chain links TRBV11-2 with TRBJ2-7, with D maybe TRBD1 (8 bases). The receptor's source is a woman in her forties or fifties in good health and CMV-seronegative. CDR3 amino acids: CASSLDRAGTGRGRSYEQYF. The DNA for the CDR3 is TGTGCCAGCAGCTTAGATAGAGCCGGGACAGGTCGCGGGAGATCATACGAGCAGTACTTC.